This TCR beta chain was found in a study of a mutant IDH1 vaccine in newly diagnosed glioma. About the study: Most patients had received both radiotherapy and temozolomide, the prior options being radiotherapy, temozolomide, or both.

Worth noting for this clone: Its cognate antigen is unknown.

Here immunoSEQ multiplex PCR was the method, and the copy in TCRdb shows in-frame clones only, minus some. Seen here are about 44,000 clones, less than 95% observed once, and the top ten hold roughly 4%. Time point here: week 23, last vaccination. A 20-mer mutant IDH1 peptide at 300 ug was injected subcutaneously with topical imiquimod. V was trimmed by 2 bases and J by 1 base, leaving 11 bases between them. The V gene's germline CDR1 is MNHEY and CDR2 SVGAGI. This CDR3 is built from 16 residues. This chain connects TRBV6-5 to TRBJ2-2; D tentatively fits TRBD1 or TRBD2 (5 bases each). The specimen was PBMCs, collected from a glioma patient whose treatment included an IDH1 peptide vaccine. This receptor was obtained from a man aged 50 or older with glioma. This CDR3 is CASSYTQRGNTGELFF. CDR3 DNA sequence: TGTGCCAGCAGTTACACGCAGAGGGGGAACACCGGGGAGCTGTTTTTT.